This T cell receptor (beta chain) originates from a study of blood T cell repertoires in COVID-19. The authors' processing: Nucleated cell number was recorded as an estimate derived from reference gene primer amplification. Some clones are missing from TCRdb's copy, which holds only in-frame ones; the method was immunoSEQ multiplex PCR. That table furnishes V, J and clone size, whereas the DNA furnished D and trimming. The table lists fewer than 500,000 clones, 75% to 90% of them singletons. Germline V gene data show CDR1 as SGHRS and CDR2 as YFSETQ. Trimming took off 0 bases at V and 0 bases at J, with 10 bases between the two ends. This CDR3 comprises 16 residues.

The sample taken for sequencing was PBMCs or T cells enriched from blood (not recorded which). The receptor's source is a man aged 30 to 45 who had recovered from COVID-19. The chain carries TRBV5-1 and TRBJ1-3, with a tentative D call TRBD1 (6 bases). DNA for the CDR3: TGCGCCAGCAGCTTGGAGGACAGCCGCTCTGGAAACACCATATATTTT. This translates into CASSLEDSRSGNTIYF.